The rows below give T cell receptor beta chains drawn from one sample of a study of T-cell reconstitution after alpha-beta-depleted transplantation in children. TCRdb recomputed calls from the PCR reads with MiXCR, one row per CDR3 protein. The sample yields around 200,000 distinct CDR3 sequences, approximately 11% seen once. The sequences come from PBMCs, collected before TCRalphabeta/CD19-depleted stem cell transplant. The receptors come from a child younger than two with acute myeloid leukemia, due to receive a stem cell transplant. Both conserved end residues are part of each CDR3. The order of the fields is clone size, J gene, V gene, CDR3 protein. Not every row has a clone size; where given, it reads once, few, many or a size class.

few TRBJ2-1 TRBV5-1 CASRGLATTNNEQFF
NA TRBJ2-5 TRBV28 CASSPSEGTQYF
many TRBJ1-6 TRBV6-1 CASSVRGSSYNSPLHF
NA TRBJ2-3 TRBV11-2 CASSRSTVTQYF
many TRBJ1-4 TRBV12-3/TRBV12-4 CASSLFRASDIFF
many TRBJ1-1 TRBV12-3/TRBV12-4 CASSLGRGAEAFF
few TRBJ2-2 TRBV18 CASSGTGENTGELFF
many TRBJ1-1 TRBV20-1 CSAREVSYTEAFF
many TRBJ1-1 TRBV11-2 CASSSYTGSEAFF
few TRBJ1-5 TRBV11-2 CASSPDPNQPQHF
many TRBJ2-7 TRBV5-1 CASSEQGPTYEQYF
many TRBJ1-1 TRBV25-1 CASSDSTGMATEAFF
many TRBJ2-1 TRBV18 CASSPIGGTSGYNEQFF
many TRBJ1-2 TRBV2 CASSESTPTLYGYTF
many TRBJ1-4 TRBV15 CATSRGRGKDEKLFF
few TRBJ1-3 TRBV6-1 CASSPGTVLSGNTIYF
many TRBJ2-1 TRBV5-1 CASKRGDNEQFF
NA TRBJ2-3 TRBV20-1 CSASGTSGAPRDTQYF
many TRBJ2-3 TRBV7-9 CASSPGVGTQYF
many TRBJ1-1 TRBV5-1 CASSWPGGTMNTEAFF
many TRBJ1-2 TRBV5-6 CASQLGVKLYGYTF
many TRBJ1-5 TRBV27 CASTSGPGGQPQHF
many TRBJ2-7 TRBV6-1 CASNRPYSEQYF
many TRBJ2-3 TRBV27 CASSWREGADTQYF
many TRBJ2-7 TRBV5-1 CASSDDGTSGRVYSYEQYF
few TRBJ1-2 TRBV11-3 CASSLEPAYYGYTF
NA TRBJ1-1 TRBV10-3 CATTLGALNTEAFF
many TRBJ2-3 TRBV7-2 CASRRTSGSHSTDTQYF
many TRBJ2-1 TRBV19 CASIPSVVEGYNEQFF
many TRBJ1-1 TRBV7-9 CASSPLMNTEAFF
many TRBJ2-3 TRBV12-3/TRBV12-4 CASSDVRDQRDTQYF
many TRBJ2-7 TRBV20-1 CSARNRDHEQYF
many TRBJ1-2 TRBV6-5 CASSYDPGYGYTF
many TRBJ2-7 TRBV7-8 CASSLASTRVYEQYF
many TRBJ1-2 TRBV24-1 CATSKGGNDGYTF
many TRBJ2-1 TRBV20-1 CSARDLYYEQFF
many TRBJ2-4 TRBV7-2 CASSLVGGNIQYF
many TRBJ2-3 TRBV18 CASAGQGGTDTQYF
many TRBJ2-5 TRBV29-1 CSVPSGGATLETQYF
many TRBJ1-5 TRBV12-3/TRBV12-4 CASSPSRPGGAGQPQHF
few TRBJ1-3 TRBV9 CASSGNRPTGNTIYF
many TRBJ2-3 TRBV3-1 CASSQSPDTQYF
many TRBJ1-2 TRBV2 CASAPDLNYGYTF
many TRBJ2-5 TRBV10-3 CAMGSRGETQYF
many TRBJ1-4 TRBV28 CASTRGDSLGEKLFF
few TRBJ2-4 TRBV28 CASSFAGLAKNIQYF
few TRBJ1-4 TRBV6-2/TRBV6-3 CASSYGGELFF
NA TRBJ2-2 TRBV7-7 CASSQNWQRADTGELFF
many TRBJ2-2 TRBV20-1 CSARLATGELFF
many TRBJ2-3 TRBV20-1 CSAERAAGVDTQYF
many TRBJ2-2 TRBV20-1 CSARGPLWESLGTGELFF
many TRBJ2-2 TRBV5-4 CASSWGLAANGGNGELFF
many TRBJ1-4 TRBV5-1 CASSLEGRPNEKLFF
many TRBJ2-1 TRBV5-5 CASSLDVGYNEQFF
few TRBJ2-2 TRBV12-3/TRBV12-4 CASHFVPGELFF
many TRBJ2-2 TRBV5-1 CASSGSPLITGELFF
NA TRBJ2-5 TRBV2 CASSELLAGEETQYF
many TRBJ1-1 TRBV5-1 CASSFLGGATNTEAFF
many TRBJ1-4 TRBV28 CASGGGAREKLFF